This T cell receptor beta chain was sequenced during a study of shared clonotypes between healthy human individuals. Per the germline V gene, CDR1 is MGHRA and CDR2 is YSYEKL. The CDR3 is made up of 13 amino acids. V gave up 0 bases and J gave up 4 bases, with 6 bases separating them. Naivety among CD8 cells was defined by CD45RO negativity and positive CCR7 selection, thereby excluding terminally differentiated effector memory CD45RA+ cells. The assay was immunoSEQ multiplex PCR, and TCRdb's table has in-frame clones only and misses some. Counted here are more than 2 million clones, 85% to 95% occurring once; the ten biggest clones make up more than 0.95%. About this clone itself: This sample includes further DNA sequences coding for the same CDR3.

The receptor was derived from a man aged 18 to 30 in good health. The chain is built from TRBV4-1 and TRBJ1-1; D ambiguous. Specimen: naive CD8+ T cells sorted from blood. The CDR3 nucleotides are TGCGCCAGCAGCCAAGATCGTGGCACTGAAGCTTTCTTT. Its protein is CASSQDRGTEAFF.